This T cell receptor beta chain was recorded in a study of beta chain features in type 1 diabetes. For the study at large: All samples together contributed 100 million to 120 million sorted cells for examination. Study findings and constraints: Since sequencing was performed on cDNA, cells with high TCR expression could be over-represented. Compared with healthy donors, patients appeared to share more similar naive, central memory and regulatory TCRB repertoires.

The study reverse transcribed the entire isolated RNA, so it sequenced expressed TCRB transcripts. TCRdb keeps only in-frame clones here, not all; method: immunoSEQ multiplex PCR. The repertoire holds 140,000 to 150,000 clones, with around 50% as singletons. This clone was detected only once. Its matching antigen is unknown. Germline CDR1 SGDLS, CDR2 YYNGEE. J gave up 0 bases and V 2 bases, and 8 bases lay outside the gene matches. The CDR3 is 17 amino acids. The sequence was obtained from a man between 18 and 35 years old in good health. The sample taken for sequencing was Tregs from blood. The V call is TRBV9, the J call TRBJ2-1, with 7 bases matching TRBD2. For the CDR3, the DNA is TGTGCCAGCAGCGTTAGTGTGGGAGGGAGCTCCTACAATGAGCAGTTCTTC. Amino acid sequence: CASSVSVGGSSYNEQFF. The entire variable domain, with the rest obtained from reference TRBV9 and TRBJ2-1, is as follows: DSGVTQTPKHLITATGQRVTLRCSPRSGDLSVYWYQQSLDQGLQFLIQYYNGEERAKGNILERFSAQQFPDLHSELNLSSLELGDSALYFCASSVSVGGSSYNEQFFGPGTRLTVL.